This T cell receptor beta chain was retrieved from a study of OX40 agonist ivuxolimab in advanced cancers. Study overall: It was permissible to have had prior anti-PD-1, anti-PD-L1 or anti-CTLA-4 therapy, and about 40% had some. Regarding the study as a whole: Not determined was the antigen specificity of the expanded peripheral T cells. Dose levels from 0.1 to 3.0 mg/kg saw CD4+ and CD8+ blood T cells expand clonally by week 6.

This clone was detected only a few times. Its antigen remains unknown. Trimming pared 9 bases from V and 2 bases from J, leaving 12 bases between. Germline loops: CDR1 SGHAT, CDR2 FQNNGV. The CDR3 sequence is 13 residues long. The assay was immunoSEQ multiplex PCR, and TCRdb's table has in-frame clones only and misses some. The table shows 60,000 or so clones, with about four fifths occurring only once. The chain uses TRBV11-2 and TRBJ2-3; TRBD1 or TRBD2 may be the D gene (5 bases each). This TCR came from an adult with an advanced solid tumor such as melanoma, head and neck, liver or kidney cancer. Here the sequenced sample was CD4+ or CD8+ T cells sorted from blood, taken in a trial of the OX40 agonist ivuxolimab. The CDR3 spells CASGADYTDTQYF. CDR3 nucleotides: TGTGCCAGTGGGGCAGACTACACAGATACGCAGTATTTT.